This T cell receptor (beta chain) was sequenced for a study of early T cells in non-severe SARS-CoV-2 infection. The sample holds many counts of this clonotype. Germline V gene data show CDR1 as MNHEY and CDR2 as SVGAGI. The CDR3 is made up of 19 amino acids. J was trimmed by 0 bases and V by 0 bases; bases with no gene match: 8. As part of library construction, unique molecular identifiers were attached to individual cDNA molecules. TCRdb processed the 5' RACE reads anew with MiXCR; each CDR3 protein has one entry. Found here are about 23,000 distinct CDR3 sequences, approximately 5% of them singletons; the top ten hold approximately 8.4%.

Material for sequencing was whole blood. This sequence was found in an adult who was a healthcare worker with PCR-confirmed SARS-CoV-2 infection or an uninfected control (not recorded which). The chain combines TRBV6-5 with TRBJ2-1; the match to TRBD2 covers 10 bases. Written as DNA, the CDR3 is TGTGCCAGCAGTTACTCGCCGCTAGCGGGGGTAAGCTCCTACAATGAGCAGTTCTTC. Amino acid sequence: CASSYSPLAGVSSYNEQFF.